Listed here are 27 T cell receptor beta chains from one sample, sequenced in a study of blood T cells in healthy people across ages. Alongside a J-beta primer mix, a sample-barcoded 5' primer served in a second PCR lasting roughly 6 to 12 cycles. TCRdb redid the calling of the 5' RACE reads with MiXCR, one entry per CDR3 protein. Of some 1.4 million distinct CDR3 sequences listed, about 43% were seen once; the top ten hold 6.5% to 10%. The sample comprised blood. These receptors all come from a woman younger than 30 in good health.

The chain couples TRBV20-1 to TRBJ2-5; a weak D match, TRBD2 (6 bases). Trimming removed 3 bases from V and 4 bases from J, with 15 bases in between. Germline V gene data show CDR1 as DFQATT and CDR2 as SNEGSKA (reference sequence). The CDR3 is made up of 14 amino acids. DNA of the CDR3: TGCAGTGCTAGTCTCGGGGGTTCTGGAGAGACCCAGTACTTC. This gives the protein CSASLGGSGETQYF.

The chain carries TRBV24-1 and TRBJ1-1; D unclear. The length of the CDR3 is 13 residues. Germline loops: CDR1 KGHDR, CDR2 SFDVKD. The V gene lost 8 bases and the J gene lost 6 bases, with 15 bases spanning the gap. This chain's CDR3 is CATIKDGVPEAFF. Here the CDR3 DNA reads TGTGCCACCATTAAGGACGGGGTTCCTGAAGCTTTCTTT.

Concerning this clonotype: Germline and junction disagree at one end, which may indicate a read error. The CDR3 protein is CSAETSGLSYNEQFF. As DNA, the CDR3 is TGCAGCGCTGAAACTAGCGGGTTATCCTACAATGAGCAGTTCTTC. V usage is TRBV29-1 and J usage is TRBJ2-1; 9 positions agree with TRBD2. The CDR3 has 15 residues. Germline V gene data show CDR1 as SQVTM and CDR2 as ANQGSEA.

The V gene is TRBV20-1, the J gene TRBJ2-1; 9 bases fit TRBD1. The CDR3 is made up of 14 amino acids. In germline, CDR1 is DFQATT, CDR2 SNEGSKA (reference sequence). Germline trimming cut 4 bases from V and 8 bases from J; bases unmatched to any gene: 9. The CDR3 DNA follows: TGCAGTGCTATATCCCGGGACAGGGTGTATGAGCAGTTCTTC. This translates into CSAISRDRVYEQFF.

The chain is built from TRBV29-1 and TRBJ2-1; D gene unclear. The germline gives CDR1 SQVTM, CDR2 ANQGSEA. V was clipped by 6 bases and J by 9 bases, with 15 bases between them. CDR3 size: 12 residues. The CDR3 DNA is TGCAGCGTCAACCGGGCCCCCCGTGAGCAGTTCTTC. Protein: CSVNRAPREQFF.

The V and J genes are TRBV5-1 and TRBJ2-7; tentative D call: TRBD1 (5 bases). The CDR3 runs to 14 residues. CDR1 is SGHRS and CDR2 is YFSETQ in the germline V gene. The V end was cut by 4 bases, the J end by 7 bases, with 18 bases between. The CDR3 DNA reads TGCGCCAGCAGCCACAGGTCGGTAGGCAATGAGCAGTACTTC. It codes for CASSHRSVGNEQYF. Variable domain in full (rest from reference TRBV5-1 and TRBJ2-7): KAGVTQTPRYLIKTRGQQVTLSCSPISGHRSVSWYQQTPGQGLQFLFEYFSETQRNKGNFPGRFSGRQFSNSRSEMNVSTLELGDSALYLCASSHRSVGNEQYFGPGTRLTVT.

This clonotype was recorded a few times. This sequence joins TRBV5-5 and TRBJ2-3, with TRBD2 matching 13 bases. Germline CDR1 SGHKS, CDR2 YYEKEE (reference sequence). The trim removed 4 bases at V and 4 bases at J, leaving 9 bases unmatched. CDR3 length equals 17 residues. The CDR3 DNA sequence: TGTGCCAGCAGCAAAGGACTAGCGGGAGTCCGGGCAGATACGCAGTATTTT. As protein: CASSKGLAGVRADTQYF.

The chain couples TRBV20-1 to TRBJ2-1; TRBD2 matches at 7 bases. Germline V gives CDR1 DFQATT, CDR2 SNEGSKA (reference sequence). V lost 0 bases and J lost 6; bases outside the gene matches: 11. This CDR3 comprises 16 residues. CDR3: CSARDTLAGRTNEQFF. The CDR3 nucleotides are TGCAGTGCTAGAGATACTTTAGCGGGCCGAACCAATGAGCAGTTCTTC.

The V call is TRBV7-2, the J call TRBJ2-3; 7 nucleotides align to TRBD2. After removal of 7 bases from V and 8 bases from J, the junction contained 12 bases not matched to a gene. The V gene's germline CDR1 is SGHTA and CDR2 FQGNSA. The CDR3 spans 14 residues. The CDR3 DNA reads TGTGCCAGCACCACTAACAGCGGGATTGGTACGCAGTATTTT. Translating it yields CASTTNSGIGTQYF.

This clonotype was seen only once. A much larger clone lies one base from this, so it may be a read error. The chain joins TRBV27 to TRBJ2-6; maybe TRBD2 (6 bases). This CDR3 has 15 residues. The germline gives CDR1 MNHEY, CDR2 SMNVEV (reference sequence). V gave up 3 bases and J gave up 2 bases, with 8 bases separating them. The CDR3 DNA reads TGTGCCAGCAGTTTTCGGGGGACTGGGGCCAACGTCCTGACTTTC. It codes for CASSFRGTGANVLTF.

The V gene is TRBV7-2, the J gene TRBJ2-7; 12 bases align to TRBD1. The J call may be wrong; the DNA end is better matched by TRBJ2-5. CDR3 length: 17 residues. CDR1 and CDR2 (germline): SGHTA, FQGNSA. The CDR3 loop reads CASSLATGTGGRETQYF. CDR3 in DNA: TGTGCCAGCAGCTTAGCCACCGGGACAGGGGGCCGAGAGACCCAGTACTTC.

The V and J genes are TRBV5-1 and TRBJ2-3; possibly TRBD2 for D (5 bases). The CDR3 runs 14 residues. Germline assignment: CDR1 SGHRS and CDR2 YFSETQ. V dropped 1 base and J dropped 6 bases, with 12 bases sitting between them. CDR3 in amino acids: CASSLRLSQDTQYF. DNA for the CDR3: TGCGCCAGCAGCTTGAGACTAAGTCAGGATACGCAGTATTTT.

This chain uses TRBV20-1 with TRBJ2-7; D remains ambiguous. V was trimmed by 5 bases and J by 10 bases, leaving 12 bases between them. The CDR3 runs 10 residues. CDR1 and CDR2 (germline): DFQATT, SNEGSKA (reference sequence). The CDR3 region is CSAVYENQYF. The CDR3 DNA sequence: TGCAGTGCTGTATACGAGAACCAGTACTTC.

V is TRBV7-9 and J is TRBJ2-3; D uncertain. Germline CDR1 is SEHNR and CDR2 is FQNEAQ (reference sequence). Between the trimmed V and J ends, which lost 3 bases and 5 bases, there was a span of 12 bases. This CDR3 has 14 residues. The CDR3 loop reads CASSFPGGLDTQYF. The DNA of the CDR3 is TGTGCCAGCAGCTTCCCGGGTGGCCTAGATACGCAGTATTTT.

This chain connects TRBV20-1 to TRBJ2-1, with D perhaps matching TRBD2 (5 bases). Germline CDR1 DFQATT, CDR2 SNEGSKA (reference sequence). The CDR3 covers 13 residues. The CDR3 DNA reads as TGCAACCCGGAGGAACCCGCCTACAATGAGCAGTTCTTC. This sequence encodes CNPEEPAYNEQFF.

V usage is TRBV3-1 and J usage is TRBJ2-6; D is unresolved. Between the trimmed V and J ends, which lost 2 bases and 0 bases, there was a span of 11 bases. Germline-derived CDR1 and CDR2 are LGHDT and YNNKEL (reference sequence). CDR3 size: 17 residues. CDR3 sequence (DNA): TGTGCCAGCAGCCAACAAAGGCTTAGCTCTGGGGCCAACGTCCTGACTTTC. Its protein product is CASSQQRLSSGANVLTF.

This clonotype has only a few counts. V usage is TRBV4-1 and J usage is TRBJ1-2; D perhaps matches TRBD1 (5 bases). CDR3 length: 15 amino acids. In germline, CDR1 is MGHRA, CDR2 YSYEKL. Between the trimmed V and J ends, which lost 3 bases and 5 bases, there was a span of 16 bases. The CDR3 DNA reads as TGCGCCAGCAGCCATTTGGGGGGGACGGCTTATGGCTACACCTTC. Translating gives CASSHLGGTAYGYTF.

In the case of this clonotype: One end of the junction is discordant with germline, which a read error may explain. The genes are TRBV14 and TRBJ2-1; D gene unclear. Germline CDR1 is SGHDN and CDR2 is FVKESK. CDR3 length: 15 residues. Written as DNA, the CDR3 is TGTGCCAGTAGCCAAGGACCCACTCCACCGAATGAGCAGTTCTTC. Its translation: CASSQGPTPPNEQFF.

This clonotype came up many times. The chain couples TRBV7-2 to TRBJ2-3; unclear D gene. The length of the CDR3 is 13 residues. From germline, CDR1 is SGHTA and CDR2 FQGNSA. The ends were cut back, 1 base at V and 2 bases at J, with 4 bases in the middle. CDR3 amino acids: CASSLVHTDTQYF. The CDR3 bases are TGTGCCAGCAGCTTAGTACACACAGATACGCAGTATTTT.

This chain uses TRBV15 with TRBJ1-5, with D hard to call. The CDR3 has 14 residues. The V end lost 1 base, the J end lost 4 bases, and 8 bases lay between the germline ends. Germline CDR1 is LNHNV and CDR2 is YYDKDF (reference sequence). In nucleotides, the CDR3 is TGTGCCACCAGCAGAGTGGGCTCGAATCAGCCCCAGCATTTT. Its protein is CATSRVGSNQPQHF.

This chain joins TRBV3-1 and TRBJ1-5; possibly TRBD1 for D (5 bases). Looked up from germline, CDR1 is LGHDT and CDR2 is YNNKEL (reference sequence). The CDR3 loop spans 18 amino acids. Trimming took 4 bases from V and 0 from J, leaving 19 bases between them. The CDR3 DNA reads TGTGCCAGCAGCCCGGGACGCCAAAATATCCATAGCAATCAGCCCCAGCATTTT. Its protein is CASSPGRQNIHSNQPQHF.

This chain connects TRBV3-1 to TRBJ2-1, with 7 positions matching TRBD2. V lost 11 bases and J lost 0; bases outside the gene matches: 10. Germline CDR1 is LGHDT and CDR2 is YNNKEL (reference sequence). The CDR3 has 15 amino acids. CDR3 nucleotide sequence: TGTGCCTGTGGTCCGGCGGGAGCCTCCTACAATGAGCAGTTCTTC. The encoded protein is CACGPAGASYNEQFF.

The rearrangement uses TRBV5-1 and TRBJ2-6, with 9 positions matching TRBD1. After removal of 6 bases from V and 3 bases from J, the junction contained 10 bases not matched to a gene. Germline-derived CDR1 and CDR2 are SGHRS and YFSETQ. The CDR3 covers 17 residues. Here the CDR3 DNA reads TGCGCCAGCACGGCTGGACAGGGGTCCATTGGGGCCAACGTCCTGACTTTC. Its translation is CASTAGQGSIGANVLTF.

The table lists this clonotype with a few counts. The V call is TRBV3-1, the J call TRBJ2-5; 7 nucleotides agree with TRBD2. Germline CDR1 and CDR2: LGHDT and YNNKEL (reference sequence). Trimming cost V 1 base and J 1 base; bases outside gene matches: 6. The CDR3 covers 16 residues. This chain's CDR3 is CASSQVWASGQETQYF. The CDR3 bases are TGTGCCAGCAGCCAAGTTTGGGCTAGCGGCCAAGAGACCCAGTACTTC.

V usage is TRBV6-1 and J usage is TRBJ2-4; 8 positions match TRBD1. The length of the CDR3 is 15 residues. V shed 2 bases and J 1 base; nucleotides not matched to a gene: 1. Germline V gene sequence: CDR1 MNHNS, CDR2 SASEGT. The CDR3 DNA sequence: TGTGCCAGCAGTGAACAGGGGGCGGCCAAAAACATTCAGTACTTC. This gives the protein CASSEQGAAKNIQYF.

This clonotype was counted a few times. The chain has TRBV18 and TRBJ2-1, with 8 nucleotides matching TRBD1. CDR3 length equals 15 residues. Germline values: CDR1 KGHSH, CDR2 LQKENI. Trimming took 1 base from V and 5 from J; bases not matched to a gene: 4. The CDR3 region is CASSPRDRSDNEQFF. The DNA for the CDR3 is TGTGCCAGCTCACCACGGGACAGGAGCGACAATGAGCAGTTCTTC.

The chain is built from TRBV7-9 and TRBJ1-2; the D gene is possibly TRBD1 (5 bases). This CDR3 region has 12 residues. V was trimmed by 4 bases and J by 8 bases, leaving 11 bases between them. Germline assignment: CDR1 SEHNR and CDR2 FQNEAQ (reference sequence). The CDR3 DNA sequence: TGTGCCAGCAGCTCCGGGACTATCGGCTACACCTTC. This codes for CASSSGTIGYTF.